Listed below are T cell receptor beta chains from one sample, sequenced in a study of regulatory dendritic cells for organ transplantation. Measured with immunoSEQ multiplex PCR; TCRdb has only the in-frame clones, and not every one. Among tens of thousands of clones, roughly 84% were seen once, and the ten largest hold approximately 0.44%. Sequencing was performed on naive CD8+ T cells from blood. All receptors derive from a human donor in good health. Each CDR3 is given with its conserved first and last residue. The order of the fields is V gene, J gene, D gene, clone size, CDR3 protein, CDR3 DNA. A D gene is named only where the DNA matches it firmly. The size entry is marked missing in some rows and otherwise reads once, few, many or a size class.

V gene: TRBV7-9
J gene: TRBJ2-1
D gene: .
clone size: .
CDR3 protein: CASSLLSTEQFF
CDR3 DNA: TGTGCCAGCAGCTTACTCAGTACTGAGCAGTTCTTC

V gene: TRBV19
J gene: TRBJ1-1
D gene: TRBD1
clone size: .
CDR3 protein: CASSLDRGFDEAFF
CDR3 DNA: TGTGCCAGTAGCCTCGACAGGGGATTTGATGAAGCTTTCTTT

V gene: TRBV7-9
J gene: TRBJ2-1
D gene: TRBD2
clone size: .
CDR3 protein: CASSKSGGLSYNEQFF
CDR3 DNA: TGTGCCAGCAGCAAAAGCGGGGGGCTCTCCTACAATGAGCAGTTCTTC

V gene: TRBV27
J gene: TRBJ2-1
D gene: TRBD2
clone size: .
CDR3 protein: CASRLAGAYNEQFF
CDR3 DNA: TGTGCCAGCAGACTAGCGGGGGCTTACAATGAGCAGTTCTTC

V gene: TRBV7-9
J gene: TRBJ2-1
D gene: TRBD2
clone size: .
CDR3 protein: CASSPGTSGGLTYNEQFF
CDR3 DNA: TGTGCCAGCAGCCCGGGGACTAGCGGGGGTCTTACCTACAATGAGCAGTTCTTC

V gene: TRBV6-5
J gene: TRBJ1-1
D gene: TRBD1
clone size: .
CDR3 protein: CASSPGTVTEAFF
CDR3 DNA: TGTGCCAGCAGTCCCGGGACAGTCACTGAAGCTTTCTTT

V gene: TRBV6-6
J gene: TRBJ2-3
D gene: TRBD1
clone size: .
CDR3 protein: CASSQGQGNTDTQYF
CDR3 DNA: TGTGCCAGCAGTCAGGGACAGGGAAACACAGATACGCAGTATTTT

V gene: TRBV13
J gene: TRBJ2-5
D gene: .
clone size: .
CDR3 protein: CASSLGTEETQYF
CDR3 DNA: TGTGCCAGCAGCTTAGGGACAGAAGAGACCCAGTACTTC

V gene: TRBV5-4
J gene: TRBJ1-1
D gene: TRBD1
clone size: few
CDR3 protein: CASSWDRNTEAFF
CDR3 DNA: TGTGCCAGCAGCTGGGACAGGAACACTGAAGCTTTCTTT

V gene: TRBV4-1
J gene: TRBJ1-1
D gene: .
clone size: few
CDR3 protein: CASSHIGSTEAFF
CDR3 DNA: TGCGCCAGCAGCCATATAGGGAGCACTGAAGCTTTCTTT

V gene: TRBV7-9
J gene: TRBJ2-7
D gene: .
clone size: .
CDR3 protein: CASRSARVHEQYF
CDR3 DNA: TGTGCCAGCAGATCGGCCAGGGTCCACGAGCAGTACTTC

V gene: TRBV13
J gene: TRBJ1-5
D gene: TRBD1
clone size: few
CDR3 protein: CASSSGQAGGPQHF
CDR3 DNA: TGTGCCAGCAGCTCTGGACAGGCAGGGGGGCCCCAGCATTTT

V gene: TRBV4-3
J gene: TRBJ1-1
D gene: TRBD1
clone size: once
CDR3 protein: CASSPGQGGYTEAFF
CDR3 DNA: TGCGCCAGCAGCCCTGGACAGGGAGGGTATACTGAAGCTTTCTTT

V gene: TRBV5-6
J gene: TRBJ1-1
D gene: .
clone size: .
CDR3 protein: CASSSGGRAEAFF
CDR3 DNA: TGTGCCAGCAGCTCCGGGGGGAGGGCTGAAGCTTTCTTT

V gene: TRBV19
J gene: TRBJ2-3
D gene: .
clone size: .
CDR3 protein: CASSTFGGPNTDTQYF
CDR3 DNA: TGTGCCAGTAGTACCTTTGGAGGGCCAAACACAGATACGCAGTATTTT

V gene: TRBV6-5
J gene: TRBJ1-1
D gene: .
clone size: .
CDR3 protein: CASSYNPSVAEAFF
CDR3 DNA: TGTGCCAGCAGTTACAACCCTAGTGTCGCTGAAGCTTTCTTT